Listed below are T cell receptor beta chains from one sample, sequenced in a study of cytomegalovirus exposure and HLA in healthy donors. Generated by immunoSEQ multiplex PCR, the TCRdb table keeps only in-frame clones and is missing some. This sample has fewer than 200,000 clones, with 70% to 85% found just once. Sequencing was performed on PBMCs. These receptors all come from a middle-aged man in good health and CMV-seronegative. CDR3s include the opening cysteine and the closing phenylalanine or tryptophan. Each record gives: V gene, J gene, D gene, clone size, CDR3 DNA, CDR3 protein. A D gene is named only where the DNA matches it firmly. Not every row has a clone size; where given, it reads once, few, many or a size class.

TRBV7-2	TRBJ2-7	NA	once	TGTGCCAGCAGCTTAGCGGAGGATTTCTACGAGCAGTACTTC	CASSLAEDFYEQYF
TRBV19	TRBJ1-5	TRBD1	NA	TGTGCCAGTAGTACGCGCGCGAGGGACAGGAGTAGCAATCAGCCCCAGCATTTT	CASSTRARDRSSNQPQHF
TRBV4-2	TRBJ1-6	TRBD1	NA	TGTGCCAGCAGCAGCTCCTCGGACAGGTCCTTGGACTCGTATAATTCACCCCTCCACTTT	CASSSSSDRSLDSYNSPLHF
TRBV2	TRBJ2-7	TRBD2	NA	TGTGCCAGCAGTGGACTAGCTAACGAGCAGTACTTC	CASSGLANEQYF
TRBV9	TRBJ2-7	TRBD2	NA	TGTGCCAGCAGCGTAGCGACCAGCGGGAGGCCCTACGAGCAGTACTTC	CASSVATSGRPYEQYF
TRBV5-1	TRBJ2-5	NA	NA	TGCGCCAGCAGCGGGGAAGGACAGGGAGGGGAGACCCAGTACTTC	CASSGEGQGGETQYF
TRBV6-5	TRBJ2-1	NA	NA	TGTGCCAGCAGTTACTCGATCGGGGGCAATGAGCAGTTCTTC	CASSYSIGGNEQFF
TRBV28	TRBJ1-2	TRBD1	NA	TGTGCCACCCCAAGCGGGACAGGGCTCGAAGGCTACACCTTC	CATPSGTGLEGYTF
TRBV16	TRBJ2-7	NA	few	TGTGCCAGCAGCAAGGGGGGGCTCAGAAGGAACGAGCAGTACTTC	CASSKGGLRRNEQYF
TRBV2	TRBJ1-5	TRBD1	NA	TGTGCCAGCAGTTACCCCGGGACAGGGGGAAATCAGCCCCAGCATTTT	CASSYPGTGGNQPQHF
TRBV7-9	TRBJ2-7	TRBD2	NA	TGTGCCAGCAGCTTAGCGGGGGGGGTCCCCTACGAGCAGTACTTC	CASSLAGGVPYEQYF
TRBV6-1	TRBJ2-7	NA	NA	TGTGCCAGCAGTGAGATCCCCCTCTCGAGGGAGCAGTACTTC	CASSEIPLSREQYF
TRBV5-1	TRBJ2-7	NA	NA	TGCGCCAGCAGCTTGGGATCAGGGTCCGAGCAGTACTTC	CASSLGSGSEQYF
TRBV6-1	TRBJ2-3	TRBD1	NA	TGTGCCAGCAGTGACGGGACAGCAGATACGCAGTATTTT	CASSDGTADTQYF
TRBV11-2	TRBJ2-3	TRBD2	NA	TGTGCCAGCAGCTTATACCGTGGGACTAGCGGGAGTACCCATACGCAGTATTTT	CASSLYRGTSGSTHTQYF
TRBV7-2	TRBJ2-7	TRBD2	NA	TGTGCCAGCAGCTTAGCGGGGGGGTTTGGAAGGGGGCAGTACTTC	CASSLAGGFGRGQYF
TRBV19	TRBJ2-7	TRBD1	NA	TGTGCCAGTAGTATGAAGACAGGGGGCTACGAGCAGTACTTC	CASSMKTGGYEQYF
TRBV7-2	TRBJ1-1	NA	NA	TGTGCCAGCAGCTTAGGGGGGGCGGGGGCTGAAGCTTTCTTT	CASSLGGAGAEAFF
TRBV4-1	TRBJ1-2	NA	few	TGCGCCAGCAGCCAAGTGGCAGGGAACTATGGCTACACCTTC	CASSQVAGNYGYTF
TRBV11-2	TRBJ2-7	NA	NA	TGTGCCAGCAGAGAAACGGGATACGAGCAGTACTTC	CASRETGYEQYF
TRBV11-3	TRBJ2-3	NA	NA	TGTGCCAGCAGTAAGGGGAACGGGCCCGCGTCAGATACGCAGTATTTT	CASSKGNGPASDTQYF
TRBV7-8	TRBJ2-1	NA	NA	TGTGCCAGCAGCTTAAGTGTCAGGCCCACTCCATACAATGAGCAGTTCTTC	CASSLSVRPTPYNEQFF
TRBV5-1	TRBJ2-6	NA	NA	TGCGCCAGCAGCCTCAGGGGAGACTCTGGGGCCAACGTCCTGACTTTC	CASSLRGDSGANVLTF
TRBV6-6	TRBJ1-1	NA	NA	TGTGCCAGCCTCACAGTTGGGCGTTTGAACACTGAAGCTTTCTTT	CASLTVGRLNTEAFF
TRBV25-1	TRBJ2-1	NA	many	TGTGCCAGCAGTTTTGGGTCGGGTGATCAGTTCTTC	CASSFGSGDQFF
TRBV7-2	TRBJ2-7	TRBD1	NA	TGTGCCAGCAGCCCTGAGGACAGGGAATTCAACGAGCAGTACTTC	CASSPEDREFNEQYF
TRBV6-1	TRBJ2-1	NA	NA	TGTGCCAGCAGTGGGCCCCGAGGTTTCAATGAGCAGTTCTTC	CASSGPRGFNEQFF
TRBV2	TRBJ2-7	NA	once	TGTGCCAGCAGTGACTTGGAGCAGTACTTC	CASSDLEQYF